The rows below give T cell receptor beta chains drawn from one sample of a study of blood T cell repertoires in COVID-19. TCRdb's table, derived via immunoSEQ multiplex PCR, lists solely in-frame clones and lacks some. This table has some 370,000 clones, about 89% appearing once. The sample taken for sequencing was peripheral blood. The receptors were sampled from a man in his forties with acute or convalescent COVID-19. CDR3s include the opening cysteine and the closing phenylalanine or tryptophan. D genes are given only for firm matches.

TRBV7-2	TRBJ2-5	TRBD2	TGTGCCAGCAGCTTACTTGCGGGGACTAGAAGGGAGACCCAGTACTTC	CASSLLAGTRRETQYF
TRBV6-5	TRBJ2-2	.	TGTGCCAGCAGCAACACAGGGGGGGCCACCGGGGAGCTGTTTTTT	CASSNTGGATGELFF
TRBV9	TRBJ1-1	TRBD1	TGTGCCAGCAGCCCACGGACAGGCGGAAACACTGAAGCTTTCTTT	CASSPRTGGNTEAFF
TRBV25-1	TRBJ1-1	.	TGTGCCAGCAGTGAATATGGGAGATTGAACACTGAAGCTTTCTTT	CASSEYGRLNTEAFF
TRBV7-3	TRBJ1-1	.	TGTGCCAGCAGCTTAGGGGGCACCAACACTGAAGCTTTCTTT	CASSLGGTNTEAFF
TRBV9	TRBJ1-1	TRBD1	TGTGCCAGCGACCGGACAGGGGGCTTCAGGCACACTGAAGCTTTCTTT	CASDRTGGFRHTEAFF
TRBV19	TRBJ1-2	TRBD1	TGTGCCAGCAAAGGGACAGAGAATGGCTACACCTTC	CASKGTENGYTF
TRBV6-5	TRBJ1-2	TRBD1	TGTGCCAGCACCTATTGGGACAGTGGCTACACCTTC	CASTYWDSGYTF
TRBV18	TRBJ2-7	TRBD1	TGTGCCAGCTCACCGGGACAGGCAAACTACGAGCAGTACTTC	CASSPGQANYEQYF
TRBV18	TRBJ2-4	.	TGTGCCAGCTCAACGGGAGCCAAAAACATTCAGTACTTC	CASSTGAKNIQYF
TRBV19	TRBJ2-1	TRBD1	TGTGCCAGTAGCAGGGGGAGACAGGGCTATGAGCAGTTCTTC	CASSRGRQGYEQFF
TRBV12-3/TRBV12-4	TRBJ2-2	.	TGTGCCAGCAGTTTGGGCGCCGGGGAGCTGTTTTTT	CASSLGAGELFF
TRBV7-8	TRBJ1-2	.	TGTGCCAGCAGCTTCCCGGGGGTCATGGCCTATGGCTACACCTTC	CASSFPGVMAYGYTF
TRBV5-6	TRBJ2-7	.	TGTGCCAGCAGCCCTGGGACAACCTACGAGCAGTACTTC	CASSPGTTYEQYF
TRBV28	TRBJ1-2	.	TGTGCCAGCAGTTTCGGAGGCCAGGGGATTACAGGTGGCTACACCTTC	CASSFGGQGITGGYTF
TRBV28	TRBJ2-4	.	TGTGCCAGCAGTTCGCTCCGGAGCGTCTCCGCCAAAAACATTCAGTACTTC	CASSSLRSVSAKNIQYF
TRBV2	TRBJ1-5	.	TGTGCCAGCTCAGGGGTTCAGGATCAGCCCCAGCATTTT	CASSGVQDQPQHF
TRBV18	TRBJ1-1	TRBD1	TGTGCCAGCTCACCCACAGGGGACACTGAAGCTTTCTTT	CASSPTGDTEAFF
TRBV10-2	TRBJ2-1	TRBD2	TGCGCCAGCAGTGAGATCGGACTAGCGGGAGGGTACACCTACAATGAGCAGTTCTTC	CASSEIGLAGGYTYNEQFF
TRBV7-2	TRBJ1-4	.	TGTGCCAGCAGCTTAACAGGAATCCCTAATGAAAAACTGTTTTTT	CASSLTGIPNEKLFF
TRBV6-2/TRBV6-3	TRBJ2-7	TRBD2	TGTGCCAGCAGCCAGGGGACTAGCGGGGTGATCTCCTACGAGCAGTACTTC	CASSQGTSGVISYEQYF
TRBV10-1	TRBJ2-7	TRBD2	TGCGCCAGCAGTGAGTCGGTGGCGGGAGGGGTCTACGAGCAGTACTTC	CASSESVAGGVYEQYF
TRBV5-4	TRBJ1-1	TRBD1	TGTGCCAGCAGCTTGGGATCCGGGACAGGGGGTACTGAAGCTTTCTTT	CASSLGSGTGGTEAFF
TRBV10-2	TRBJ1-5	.	TGCGCCAGCAGTGAATCGGGGTTGAGCAATCAGCCCCAGCATTTT	CASSESGLSNQPQHF
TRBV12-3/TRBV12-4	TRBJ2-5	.	TGTGCCAGCAGTAGGGGTGGGGAGACCCAGTACTTC	CASSRGGETQYF
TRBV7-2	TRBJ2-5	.	TGTGCCAGCAGCGACGCACCGGGGGAGACCCAGTACTTC	CASSDAPGETQYF